A single sample is the source of the 23 T cell receptor beta chains below, sequenced in a study of T cells after yellow fever vaccination. From the 5' RACE reads, TCRdb called clonotypes with MiXCR, one entry per CDR3 protein. The table has about 96,000 distinct CDR3 sequences, approximately 8.4% seen once. The sequencing used CD8+ T cells not binding an NS4B(214-222) dextramer, sorted from PBMCs, collected around 16 days after the first yellow fever vaccination. These receptor sequences come from a man younger than 35 who received the YFV17D yellow fever vaccine.

This clonotype was counted only a few times. The chain carries TRBV3-1 and TRBJ2-7; perhaps TRBD1 as D (6 bases). Germline values: CDR1 LGHDT, CDR2 YNNKEL (reference sequence). The V end was cut by 1 base, the J end by 3 bases, with 13 bases between. CDR3 size: 15 residues. In DNA, the CDR3 is TGTGCCAGCAGCCAAGTCGGACAGTTAATCTACGAGCAGTACTTC. Translated, it gives CASSQVGQLIYEQYF.

This clonotype was seen more than once but under ten times. J is TRBJ2-3 and V is TRBV5-1; TRBD2 might be the D (6 bases). With 0 bases removed from V and 6 bases from J, the gap between germline ends came to 11 bases. This CDR3 spans 14 amino acids. CDR1 is SGHRS and CDR2 is YFSETQ in the germline V gene. The CDR3 region is CASSLAAAGDTQYF. The CDR3 region has the DNA TGCGCCAGCAGCTTGGCAGCGGCGGGGGATACGCAGTATTTT.

The rearrangement joins TRBV7-9 to TRBJ2-4; TRBD2 matches 7 bases. V shed 5 bases and J 0 bases; nucleotides not matched to a gene: 7. The CDR3 is made up of 16 amino acids. Germline V gene sequence: CDR1 SEHNR, CDR2 FQNEAQ (reference sequence). CDR3 sequence (DNA): TGTGCCAGCAGCACCTGGGAGGGCTTAGCCAAAAACATTCAGTACTTC. Its protein is CASSTWEGLAKNIQYF.

The chain carries TRBV12-3 or TRBV12-4 and TRBJ1-2, with D unresolved. The CDR3 spans 12 residues. The V end lost 7 bases, the J end lost 5 bases, and 11 bases lay between the germline ends. CDR3 region: CASTIGRYGYTF. For the CDR3, the DNA is TGTGCCAGCACCATAGGACGTTATGGCTACACCTTC.

This clonotype was seen more than once but under ten times. The chain recombines TRBV7-9 with TRBJ2-1; 8 bases agree with TRBD1. CDR1 is SEHNR and CDR2 is FQNEAQ in the germline V gene (reference sequence). Losses at the gene ends were 5 bases for V and 10 bases for J; bases not matched to a gene: 10. The CDR3 contains 14 residues. CDR3 nucleotide sequence: TGTGCCAGCAGCCATAGGACAGGGATGGACGAGCAGTTCTTC. It codes for CASSHRTGMDEQFF.

The gene calls are TRBV7-9 and TRBJ2-3, with D perhaps matching TRBD1 (5 bases). Per the germline V gene, CDR1 is SEHNR and CDR2 is FQNEAQ (reference sequence). This CDR3 has 16 amino acids. V lost 4 bases, J lost 2 bases, and 16 bases lay in between. In DNA, the CDR3 is TGTGCCAGCAGCTCAGAGGACGGACACCTCACAGATACGCAGTATTTT. Translation gives CASSSEDGHLTDTQYF.

This clonotype was counted ten times or more. This chain connects TRBV4-1 to TRBJ2-1; D is perhaps TRBD1 or TRBD2 (5 bases each). In germline, CDR1 is MGHRA, CDR2 YSYEKL. The CDR3 is made up of 18 amino acids. V was trimmed by 0 bases and J by 12 bases, leaving 27 bases between them. CDR3 DNA sequence: TGCGCCAGCAGCCAAGACGAGGGGATTATGACGGGCTCCAAGGGGCAGTTCTTC. The encoded protein is CASSQDEGIMTGSKGQFF.

V is TRBV6-5 and J is TRBJ2-5, with TRBD2 matching over 7 bases. The CDR3 sequence is 17 residues long. With V trimmed by 3 bases and J by 5 bases, 15 bases remained unmatched. Germline-derived CDR1 and CDR2 are MNHEY and SVGAGI. CDR3 in amino acids: CASSYDALLAPVETQYF. The CDR3 DNA follows: TGTGCCAGCAGTTATGACGCCTTACTAGCGCCTGTGGAGACCCAGTACTTC.

The chain employs TRBV6-1 and TRBJ1-1, with a possible D match to TRBD1 (5 bases). The CDR3 is made up of 14 amino acids. Germline V gene data show CDR1 as MNHNS and CDR2 as SASEGT. V lost 7 bases, J lost 2 bases, and 14 bases lay in between. In nucleotides, the CDR3 is TGTGCCAGCACCCCCGCAGGGTTCAACACTGAAGCTTTCTTT. Translated, it gives CASTPAGFNTEAFF.

In its sample, this clonotype was seen a few times. This chain connects TRBV19 to TRBJ1-1, with D maybe TRBD1 (5 bases). The V end lost 6 bases, the J end lost 2 bases, and 13 bases lay between the germline ends. Germline values: CDR1 LNHDA, CDR2 SQIVND (reference sequence). The CDR3 runs to 14 residues. The CDR3 nucleotides are TGTGCCAGTAGCGCCAGAGGGGACAACACTGAAGCTTTCTTT. Amino acids: CASSARGDNTEAFF.

This chain connects TRBV30 to TRBJ2-1, with TRBD2 matching over 7 bases. Germline CDR1 and CDR2: GTSNPN and SVGIG (reference sequence). The CDR3 spans 14 residues. Trimming removed 3 bases from V and 8 bases from J; junction bases left unmatched: 10. DNA for the CDR3: TGTGCCTGGAGCCTGGGCGGGGGTTTCGATGAGCAGTTCTTC. This codes for CAWSLGGGFDEQFF.

In its sample, this clonotype was seen many times. The chain is built from TRBV5-6 and TRBJ2-1; D is possibly TRBD2 (5 bases). From germline, CDR1 is SGHDT and CDR2 YYEEEE. The CDR3 has 14 amino acids. V was pared by 7 bases and J by 4 bases, with 15 bases between. This chain's CDR3 is CASDRDRGYNEQFF. CDR3 in DNA: TGTGCCAGCGACCGAGATCGAGGGTACAATGAGCAGTTCTTC.

This clonotype was counted many times. The chain joins TRBV7-6 to TRBJ2-3; D is unclear. Germline V gene sequence: CDR1 SGHVS, CDR2 FNYEAQ. The V gene lost 2 bases and the J gene lost 1 base, with 4 bases spanning the gap. The CDR3 consists of 13 residues. This chain's CDR3 is CASSLSGTDTQYF. The CDR3 DNA is TGTGCCAGCAGCTTATCGGGCACAGATACGCAGTATTTT.

V and J are TRBV3-1 and TRBJ1-2, with TRBD1 matching over 7 bases. CDR1 is LGHDT and CDR2 is YNNKEL in the germline V gene (reference sequence). J lost 0 bases, V lost 1 base, and 2 bases had no gene match. The CDR3 sequence is 15 residues long. For the CDR3, the DNA is TGTGCCAGCAGCCAAGGGACAGGACCTAACTATGGCTACACCTTC. The encoded protein is CASSQGTGPNYGYTF.

The sample holds a few counts of this clonotype. V is TRBV12-3 or TRBV12-4 and J is TRBJ2-3; TRBD2 aligns across 7 bases. The CDR3 is 13 residues long. V dropped 5 bases and J dropped 5; count of bases not matched to a gene: 4. The CDR3 region is CASSPGTIDTQYF. For the CDR3, the DNA is TGTGCCAGCAGTCCCGGGACTATAGATACGCAGTATTTT.

This rearrangement joins TRBV15 to TRBJ2-1; 7 nucleotides agree with TRBD2. CDR1 and CDR2 from the germline V gene are LNHNV and YYDKDF (reference sequence). The CDR3 extends over 18 amino acids. J was trimmed by 4 bases and V by 0 bases; bases with no gene match: 12. CDR3 residues: CATSRDGTKRGGYNEQFF. The CDR3 coding sequence is TGTGCCACCAGCAGAGATGGAACCAAGCGGGGCGGATACAATGAGCAGTTCTTC.

This clonotype showed up just a few times. J is TRBJ2-2 and V is TRBV10-3; 7 positions agree with TRBD1. Germline values: CDR1 ENHRY, CDR2 SYGVKD. This CDR3 spans 15 amino acids. Losses at the gene ends were 6 bases for V and 0 bases for J; bases not matched to a gene: 4. In nucleotides, the CDR3 is TGTGCCATCAGGCGGACAGGAGCGAACACCGGGGAGCTGTTTTTT. This gives the protein CAIRRTGANTGELFF.

The V call is TRBV5-5, the J call TRBJ1-2; 8 nucleotides match TRBD1. This CDR3 spans 13 amino acids. Germline V lookup: CDR1 SGHKS, CDR2 YYEKEE (reference sequence). The ends lost 2 bases at V and 8 bases at J; junction bases unmatched: 5. The CDR3 nucleotides are TGTGCCAGCAGCTTCGGCACAGGGGGAGGCTACACCTTC. Its translation is CASSFGTGGGYTF.

The chain couples TRBV7-9 to TRBJ2-1, with D perhaps being TRBD1 or TRBD2 (6 bases each). The CDR3 length is 13 residues. Trimming removed 10 bases from V and 8 bases from J, with 18 bases in between. Looked up from germline, CDR1 is SEHNR and CDR2 is FQNEAQ (reference sequence). CDR3 sequence: CANRDGGVDEQFF. As DNA, the CDR3 is TGTGCCAACAGGGACGGCGGGGTGGATGAGCAGTTCTTC.

The V gene is TRBV6-5, the J gene TRBJ2-7; possibly TRBD1 for D (5 bases). This CDR3 is 15 amino acids long. From germline, CDR1 is MNHEY and CDR2 SVGAGI. Trimming shortened V by 2 bases and J by 5 bases, and 16 bases separated the two germline ends. The CDR3 bases are TGTGCCAGCAGTTACACGGACACTGGCCACGACGAGCAGTACTTC. This translates into CASSYTDTGHDEQYF.

This clonotype was recorded a few times. The chain links TRBV18 to TRBJ2-7; TRBD1 or TRBD2 may be the D gene (6 bases each). This CDR3 region has 14 residues. The V end was cut by 3 bases, the J end by 4 bases, with 13 bases between. Germline V gene lookup returns CDR1 KGHSH and CDR2 LQKENI. The DNA for the CDR3 is TGTGCCAGCTCACCGTTGGGGGGCCCTTACGAGCAGTACGTC. It yields the protein CASSPLGGPYEQYV.

The chain carries TRBV5-1 and TRBJ2-1; TRBD1 aligns across 7 bases. With 0 bases clipped from V and 0 bases from J, the junction kept 3 bases outside the gene matches. Germline assignment: CDR1 SGHRS and CDR2 YFSETQ. The CDR3 has 16 amino acids. CDR3 sequence: CASSLVRTGSYNEQFF. CDR3 in DNA: TGCGCCAGCAGCTTGGTCCGGACAGGCTCCTACAATGAGCAGTTCTTC.

The V gene is TRBV19, the J gene TRBJ2-1; 7 bases map to TRBD2. The V and J ends lost 7 bases and 10 bases, in that order; junction bases with no gene match: 10. Germline assignment: CDR1 LNHDA and CDR2 SQIVND (reference sequence). There are 13 residues in the CDR3. CDR3 in DNA: TGTGCCAGTACCCCGACGGGGGGTATGGAGCAGTTCTTC. Its protein is CASTPTGGMEQFF.